The clone carrying this T cell receptor (beta chain) was seen a handful of times. Its antigen is not identified. Germline-derived CDR1 and CDR2 are SQVTM and ANQGSEA. The CDR3 has 13 residues. Losses at the gene ends were 3 bases for V and 4 bases for J; bases not matched to a gene: 0. This sample is drawn from a study of cytomegalovirus exposure and HLA in healthy donors. Findings and limits, study-wide: Later, an analysis found that TCR clusters from the first cohort tended to co-occur in the roughly 120 validation repertoires. In vitro checks showed that a few CMV-associated chains really do target CMV antigens. The study listed under 200 cytomegalovirus-associated TCR beta chains.

Libraries were prepared by immunoSEQ multiplex PCR; TCRdb keeps only in-frame clonotypes and omits some of them. The data hold approximately 270,000 clones, with more than 85% observed a single time. The approximately 120-subject validation cohort, separate from the approximately 670-subject first cohort, included the donors. The chain couples TRBV29-1 to TRBJ2-3; 11 nucleotides match TRBD1. Material for sequencing was PBMCs. This receptor was identified in a man aged 18 to 29 in good health and CMV-seropositive. The CDR3 DNA sequence: TGCAGCGTTGAGGGACAGGGGGCAGATACGCAGTATTTT. Its protein product is CSVEGQGADTQYF.